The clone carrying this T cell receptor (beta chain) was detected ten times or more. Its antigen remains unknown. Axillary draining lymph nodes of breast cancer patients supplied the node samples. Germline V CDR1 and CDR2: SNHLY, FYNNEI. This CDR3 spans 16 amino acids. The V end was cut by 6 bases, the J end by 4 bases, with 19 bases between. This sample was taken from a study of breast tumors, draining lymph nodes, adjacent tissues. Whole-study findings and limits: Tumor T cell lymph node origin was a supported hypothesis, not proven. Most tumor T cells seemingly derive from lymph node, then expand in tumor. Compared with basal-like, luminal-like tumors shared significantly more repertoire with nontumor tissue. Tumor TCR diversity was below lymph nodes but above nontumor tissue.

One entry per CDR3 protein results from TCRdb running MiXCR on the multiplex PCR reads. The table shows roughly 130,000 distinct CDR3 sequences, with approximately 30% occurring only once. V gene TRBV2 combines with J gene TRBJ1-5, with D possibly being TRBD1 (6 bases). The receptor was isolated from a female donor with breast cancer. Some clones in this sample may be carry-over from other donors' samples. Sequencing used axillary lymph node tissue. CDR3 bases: TGTGCCAGCAGAACACAGGGCGCTGTTTTTAATCAGCCCCAGCATTTT. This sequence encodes CASRTQGAVFNQPQHF.